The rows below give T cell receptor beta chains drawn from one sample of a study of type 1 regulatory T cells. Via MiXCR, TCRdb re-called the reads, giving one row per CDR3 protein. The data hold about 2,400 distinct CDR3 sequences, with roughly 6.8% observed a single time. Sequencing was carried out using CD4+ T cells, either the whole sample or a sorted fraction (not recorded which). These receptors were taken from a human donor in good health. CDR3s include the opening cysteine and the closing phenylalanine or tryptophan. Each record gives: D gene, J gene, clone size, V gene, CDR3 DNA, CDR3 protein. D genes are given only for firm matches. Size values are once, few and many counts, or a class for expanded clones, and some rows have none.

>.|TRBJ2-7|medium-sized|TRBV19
TGTGCCAGTAGTATAGTTCCCGGGACGGTTAGTTTCAACTTGGACGAGCAGTACTTC
CASSIVPGTVSFNLDEQYF
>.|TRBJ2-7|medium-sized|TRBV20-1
TGCAGTGCTAGAGATTGGGCTTCCTACGAGCAGTACTTC
CSARDWASYEQYF
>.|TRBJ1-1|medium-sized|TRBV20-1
TGCAGTGCTCCAAATATGACAGCGTGGACTGAAGCTTTCTTT
CSAPNMTAWTEAFF
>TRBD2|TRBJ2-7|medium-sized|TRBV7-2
TGTGCCAGCAGCTTGGCTTCTAGCGGGGGTTCCTACGAGCAGTACTTC
CASSLASSGGSYEQYF
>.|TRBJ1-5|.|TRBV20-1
TGCTGTACCCAGGGGCATTATAGCAATCAGCCCCAGCATTTT
CCTQGHYSNQPQHF
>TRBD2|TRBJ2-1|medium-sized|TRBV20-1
TGCAGTGCTAGAGCCGGACTAGCGGATGAGCAGTTCTTC
CSARAGLADEQFF
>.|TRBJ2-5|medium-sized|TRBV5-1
TGCGCCAGCAGCTCTGGCTTTGGTATGGTAACAGAGACCCAGTACTTC
CASSSGFGMVTETQYF
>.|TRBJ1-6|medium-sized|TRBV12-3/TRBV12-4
TGTGCCAGCAGTCCGACAGGAAAGGTTTCACCCCTCCACTTT
CASSPTGKVSPLHF
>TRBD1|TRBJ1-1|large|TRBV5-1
TGCGCCAGCAGCGCTCTGGACAGGCTGACCTTACCTGAAGCTTTCTTT
CASSALDRLTLPEAFF
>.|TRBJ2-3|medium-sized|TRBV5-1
TGCGCCAGCAGCGACCAAAGCACAGATACGCAGTATTTT
CASSDQSTDTQYF
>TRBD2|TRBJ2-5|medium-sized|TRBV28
TGTGCCAGCAGCTTGGGCGGGGGGCTGCAAGAGACCCAGTACTTC
CASSLGGGLQETQYF
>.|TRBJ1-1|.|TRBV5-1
TGCGCCAGCAGCTCTCTCCTTGGGGGAAGCACTGAAGCTTTCTTT
CASSSLLGGSTEAFF
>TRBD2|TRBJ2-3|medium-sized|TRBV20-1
TGCAGTGCTAGGCGGGGGGCTGGGACAGATACGCAGTATTTT
CSARRGAGTDTQYF
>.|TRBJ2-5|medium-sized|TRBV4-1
TGCGCCAGCAGCCAAGCCCTGGTAGAGACCCAGTACTTC
CASSQALVETQYF
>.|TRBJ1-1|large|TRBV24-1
TGTGCCACCAGACAGGGCTTGAACACTGAAGCTTTCTTT
CATRQGLNTEAFF
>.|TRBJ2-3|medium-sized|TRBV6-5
TGTGCCAGCAGTTTAGGGAGCGGGTGGTCAGATACGCAGTATTTT
CASSLGSGWSDTQYF
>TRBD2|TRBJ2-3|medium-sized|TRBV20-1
TGCAGTGCCCCCCGGCGGGGGGGCCGGTTGGGAGATACGCAGTATTTT
CSAPRRGGRLGDTQYF
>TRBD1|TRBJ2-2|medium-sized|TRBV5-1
TGCGCCAGCAGCTTGATTTCCAGGGGGTCCACCGGGGAGCTGTTTTTT
CASSLISRGSTGELFF
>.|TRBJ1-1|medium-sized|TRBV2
TGTGCCAGCAGTGTTAGGCGGAACACTGAAGCTTTCTTT
CASSVRRNTEAFF
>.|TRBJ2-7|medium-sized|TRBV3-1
TGTGCCAGCAGCCAAGGGTTAGAACAAGTCTACGAGCAGTACTTC
CASSQGLEQVYEQYF
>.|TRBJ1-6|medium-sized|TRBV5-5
TGTGCCAGCAGCTTGGATCCGGGGCGGGGTTCACCCCTCCACTTT
CASSLDPGRGSPLHF
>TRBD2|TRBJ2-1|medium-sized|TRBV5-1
TGCGCCAGCAGCTTGCGCGGGGGGGAGTCCTACAATGAGCAGTTCTTC
CASSLRGGESYNEQFF
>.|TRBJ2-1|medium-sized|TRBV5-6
TGTGCCAGCAGCCAACGGGACGCGGAGTTCTTC
CASSQRDAEFF
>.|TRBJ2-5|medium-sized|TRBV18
TGTGCCAGCTCGACGGCCAGGGTTGGGGAGACCCAGTACTTC
CASSTARVGETQYF
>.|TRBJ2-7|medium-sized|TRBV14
TGTGCCAGCAGCCAATTGCCGGCCTCCTACGAGCAGTACTTC
CASSQLPASYEQYF
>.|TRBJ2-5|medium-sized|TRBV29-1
TGCAGCACCGGGCTCCGGGAGACCCAGTACTTC
CSTGLRETQYF
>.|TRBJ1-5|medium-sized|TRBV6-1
TGTGCCAGCTTTGGAACAGGGCGAACTAATAGCAATCAGCCCCAGCATTTT
CASFGTGRTNSNQPQHF
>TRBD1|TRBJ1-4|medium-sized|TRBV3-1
TGTGCCAGCAGCCAAGACCCCACAGGGGTGAATGAAAAACTGTTTTTT
CASSQDPTGVNEKLFF
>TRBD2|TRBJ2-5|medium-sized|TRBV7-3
TGTGCCAGCAGCTTAGGGACTAGCGGAGATGGTGAGACCCAGTACTTC
CASSLGTSGDGETQYF
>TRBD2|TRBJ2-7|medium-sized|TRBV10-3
TGTGCCATCAGGGGCCTAGCGGGGCCTAACGAGCAGTACTTC
CAIRGLAGPNEQYF
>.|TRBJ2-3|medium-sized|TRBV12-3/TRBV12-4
TGTGCCAGCAGTTTTTCTGGAGCAGATACGCAGTATTTT
CASSFSGADTQYF
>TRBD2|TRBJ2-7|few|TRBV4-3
TGCGCCAGCAGCCAAGATGGTCTGGCGGGGGCCTACGAGCAGTACTTC
CASSQDGLAGAYEQYF
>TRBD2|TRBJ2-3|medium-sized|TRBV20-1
TGCAGTGCCCGGGGGGGCGCCACAGATACGCAGTATTTT
CSARGGATDTQYF
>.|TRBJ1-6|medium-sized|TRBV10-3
TGTGCCATCAGTGACAGGGATAATTCACCCCTCCACTTT
CAISDRDNSPLHF
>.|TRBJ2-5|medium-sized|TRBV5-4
TGTGCCAGCAGCTTCGGGCAAGAGACCCAGTACTTC
CASSFGQETQYF
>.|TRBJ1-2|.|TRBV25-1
TGTGCCAGCAGCACCAGAGAATGGTACTATGGCTACACCTTC
CASSTREWYYGYTF
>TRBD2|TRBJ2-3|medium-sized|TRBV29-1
TGCAGCTTCTACAATACCGGAGGGAGGGGATACACAGATACGCAGTATTTT
CSFYNTGGRGYTDTQYF
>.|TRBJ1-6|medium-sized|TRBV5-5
TGTGCCAGCAGCTTGGCAGGGATTTTTAATTCACCCCTCCACTTT
CASSLAGIFNSPLHF
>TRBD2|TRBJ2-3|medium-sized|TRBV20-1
TGCAGTGCTCCGAACCTAGCGGGGGGACACACAGATACGCAGTATTTT
CSAPNLAGGHTDTQYF
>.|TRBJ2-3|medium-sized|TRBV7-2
TGTGCCACCAGACGGGTCACAGATACGCAGTATTTT
CATRRVTDTQYF
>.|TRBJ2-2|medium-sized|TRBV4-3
TGCGCCAGCAGCCAGGGGAGAGGTACCGGGGAGCTGTTTTTT
CASSQGRGTGELFF
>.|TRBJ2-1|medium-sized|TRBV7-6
TGTGCCAGCCGGAGCGGTAATGAGCAGTTCTTC
CASRSGNEQFF
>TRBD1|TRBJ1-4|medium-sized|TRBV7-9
TGTGCCAGCAGCTTGCCCGGGACAGGGGGAGAAAAACTGTTTTTT
CASSLPGTGGEKLFF
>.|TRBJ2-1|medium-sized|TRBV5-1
TGCGCCAGCAGCTTAAGGGGGGAGGCCTACAATGAGCAGTTCTTC
CASSLRGEAYNEQFF
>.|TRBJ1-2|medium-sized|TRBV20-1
TGCAGTGCTGCAAACGCAGAAACTTTTAACTATGGCTACACCTTC
CSAANAETFNYGYTF
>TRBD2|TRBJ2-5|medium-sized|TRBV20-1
TGCAGTGCTTTGGGGATAGCGGGGGCGAGGGAGACCCAGTACTTC
CSALGIAGARETQYF
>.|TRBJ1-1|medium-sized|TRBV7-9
TGTGCCAGCAGCTTAGAGGGATTGAACACTGAAGCTTTCTTT
CASSLEGLNTEAFF
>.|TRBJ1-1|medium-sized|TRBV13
TGTGCCAGCAGCTACCGCGAGGGTGAAGCTTTCTTT
CASSYREGEAFF